This T cell receptor (beta chain) came from a study of blood T cells in healthy people across ages. Primers used in a second PCR of roughly 6 to 11 cycles were a sample-barcoded 5' primer and a J-beta primer mix. Each cDNA molecule, via a template-switch adaptor with 12 random nucleotides, was tagged. Sequencing yielded, for each sample, at least 3 million paired-end reads carrying CDR3. TCRdb passed the 5' RACE reads through MiXCR, listing each CDR3 protein once. This sample has about 1.7 million distinct CDR3 sequences, with roughly 27% found just once. The material sequenced was blood. The receptor's source is a woman aged 25 to 39 in good health.

The CDR3 reads CASSHRTGRAYEQYF. CDR3 sequence (DNA): TGCGCCAGCAGCCATAGGACAGGGAGAGCCTACGAGCAGTACTTC. J is TRBJ2-7 and V is TRBV5-1; 8 bases match TRBD1. This CDR3 has 15 amino acids. The junction had 8 bases not matched to a gene; V was cut back by 4 bases and J by 2 bases. The germline V gene encodes CDR1 SGHRS and CDR2 YFSETQ.